Following are 3 T cell receptor beta chains from one sample sequenced in a study of blood T cell repertoires in COVID-19. Profiling relied on immunoSEQ multiplex PCR, and the TCRdb table lists in-frame clones only, not all of them. The sample gives around 97,000 clones, roughly nine tenths of which show up once; 3.1% is in the top ten. Sequenced input: peripheral blood. The receptors shown here come from a middle-aged man in a cohort sampled during active COVID-19.

This clone was picked up one time. The DNA for the CDR3 is TGCGCCAGCAGCTTGCTGGGCGCCGGGGAGCTGTTTTTT. It translates to CASSLLGAGELFF. This chain links TRBV5-1 with TRBJ2-2; D is uncertain. CDR1 is SGHRS and CDR2 is YFSETQ in the germline V gene. CDR3 length equals 13 residues. The germline V and J ends were trimmed by 1 base and 6 bases, with 7 bases remaining between them.

The CDR3 DNA reads as TGTGCCAGCAGCCAAGGAGGACAGTCAAAGTTCTTC. Translation gives CASSQGGQSKFF. This chain uses TRBV14 with TRBJ2-1; a possible D gene is TRBD1 (6 bases). The CDR3 loop spans 12 amino acids. Germline values: CDR1 SGHDN, CDR2 FVKESK. V shed 1 base and J shed 14 bases, with 12 bases lying between them.

The chain has TRBV6-2 or TRBV6-3 and TRBJ1-1; D perhaps matches TRBD1 (5 bases). The CDR3 totals 15 residues. V lost 6 bases and J lost 1, with 15 bases in between. CDR1 and CDR2 (germline): MNHEY, SVGEGT. Written as DNA, the CDR3 is TGTGCCAGCAGCCCCCCCAGGGTCAGGAACACTGAAGCTTTCTTT. Protein sequence: CASSPPRVRNTEAFF.